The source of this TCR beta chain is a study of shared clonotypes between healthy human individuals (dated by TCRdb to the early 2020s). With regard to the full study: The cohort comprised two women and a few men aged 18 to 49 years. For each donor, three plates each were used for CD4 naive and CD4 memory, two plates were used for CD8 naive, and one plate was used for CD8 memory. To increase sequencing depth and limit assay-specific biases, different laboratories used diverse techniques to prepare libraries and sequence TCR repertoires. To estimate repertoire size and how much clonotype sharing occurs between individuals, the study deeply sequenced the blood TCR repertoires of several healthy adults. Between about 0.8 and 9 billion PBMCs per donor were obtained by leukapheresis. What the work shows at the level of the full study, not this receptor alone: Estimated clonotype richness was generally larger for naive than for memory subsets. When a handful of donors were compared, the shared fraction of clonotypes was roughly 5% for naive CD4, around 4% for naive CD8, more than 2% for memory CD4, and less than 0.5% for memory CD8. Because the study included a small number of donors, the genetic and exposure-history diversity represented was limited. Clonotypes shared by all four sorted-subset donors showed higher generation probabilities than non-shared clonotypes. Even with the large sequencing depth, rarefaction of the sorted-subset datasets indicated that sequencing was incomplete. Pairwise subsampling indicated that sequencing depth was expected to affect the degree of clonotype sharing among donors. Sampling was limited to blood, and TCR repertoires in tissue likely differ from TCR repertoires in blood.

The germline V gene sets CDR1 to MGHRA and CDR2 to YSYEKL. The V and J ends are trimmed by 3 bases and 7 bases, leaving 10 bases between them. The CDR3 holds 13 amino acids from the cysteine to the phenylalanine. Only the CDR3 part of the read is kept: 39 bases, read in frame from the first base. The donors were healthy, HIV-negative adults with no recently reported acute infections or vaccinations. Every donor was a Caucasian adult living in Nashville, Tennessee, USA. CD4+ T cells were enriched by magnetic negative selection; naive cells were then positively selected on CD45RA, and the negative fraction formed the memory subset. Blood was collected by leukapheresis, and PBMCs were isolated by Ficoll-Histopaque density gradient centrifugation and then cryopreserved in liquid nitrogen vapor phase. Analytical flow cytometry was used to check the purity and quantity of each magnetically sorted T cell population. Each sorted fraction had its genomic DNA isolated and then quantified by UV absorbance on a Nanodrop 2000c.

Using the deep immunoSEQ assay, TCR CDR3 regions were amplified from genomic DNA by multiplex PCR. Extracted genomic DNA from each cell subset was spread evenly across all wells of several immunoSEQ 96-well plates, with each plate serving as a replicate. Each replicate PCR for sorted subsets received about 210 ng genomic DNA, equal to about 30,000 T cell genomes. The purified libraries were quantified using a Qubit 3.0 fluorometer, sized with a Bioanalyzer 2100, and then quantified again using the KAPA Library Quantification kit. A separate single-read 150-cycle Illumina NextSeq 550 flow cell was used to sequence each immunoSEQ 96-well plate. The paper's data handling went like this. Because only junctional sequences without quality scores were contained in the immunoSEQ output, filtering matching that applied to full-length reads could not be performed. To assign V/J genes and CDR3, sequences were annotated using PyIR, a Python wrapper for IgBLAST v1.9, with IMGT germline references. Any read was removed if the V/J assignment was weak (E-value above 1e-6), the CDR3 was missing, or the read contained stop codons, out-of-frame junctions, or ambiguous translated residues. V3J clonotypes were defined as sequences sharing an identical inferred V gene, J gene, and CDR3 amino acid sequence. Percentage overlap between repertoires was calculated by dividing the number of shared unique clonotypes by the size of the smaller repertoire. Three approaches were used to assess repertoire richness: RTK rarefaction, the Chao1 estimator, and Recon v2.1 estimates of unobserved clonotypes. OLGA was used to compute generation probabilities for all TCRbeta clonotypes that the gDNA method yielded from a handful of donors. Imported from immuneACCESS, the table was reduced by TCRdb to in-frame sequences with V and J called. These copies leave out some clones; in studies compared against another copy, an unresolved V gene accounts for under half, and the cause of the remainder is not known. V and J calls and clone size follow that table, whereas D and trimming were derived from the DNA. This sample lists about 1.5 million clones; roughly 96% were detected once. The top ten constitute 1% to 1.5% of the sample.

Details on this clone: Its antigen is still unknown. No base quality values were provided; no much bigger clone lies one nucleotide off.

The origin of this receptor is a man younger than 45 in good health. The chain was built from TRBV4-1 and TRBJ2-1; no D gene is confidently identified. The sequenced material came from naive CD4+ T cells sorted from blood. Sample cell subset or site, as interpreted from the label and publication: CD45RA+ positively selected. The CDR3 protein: CASSQFFRNEQFF. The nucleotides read TGCGCCAGCAGCCAGTTTTTTCGGAATGAGCAGTTCTTC.